One and the same sample provided the 5 T cell receptor beta chains below, sequenced in a study of CD8 T cells in Susac syndrome. An amount of RNA that ranged from 0.5 to 1 ug was reverse transcribed with random hexamers. One entry per CDR3 protein results from TCRdb running MiXCR on the immunoSEQ multiplex PCR reads. The sample lists about 140,000 distinct CDR3 sequences, roughly 95% seen once, with 0.095% to 0.14% in the top ten. The sample comprised CD4+ T cells from PBMCs. The receptor set was obtained from a human donor with multiple sclerosis.

This clonotype was observed once. The CDR3 nucleotides are TGTGCCAGCAGCCCTGGGACACGCACTACTAATCAGCCCCAGCATTTT. Protein product: CASSPGTRTTNQPQHF. This chain uses TRBV7-9 with TRBJ1-5, with TRBD1 as a possible D gene (6 bases). The germline CDR1 and CDR2 sequences are SEHNR and FQNEAQ (reference sequence). The CDR3 consists of 16 residues. Trimming shortened V by 5 bases and J by 4 bases, and 18 bases separated the two germline ends.

CDR3 in amino acids: CSAPGQGVSEQYF. CDR3 nucleotides: TGCAGTGCTCCCGGACAGGGAGTGTCTGAGCAGTACTTC. The chain has TRBV20-1 and TRBJ2-7, with 8 positions matching TRBD1. Germline CDR1 reads DFQATT; CDR2 reads SNEGSKA (reference sequence). Trimming cost V 5 bases and J 7 bases; bases outside gene matches: 10. The CDR3 contains 13 residues.

The V call is TRBV7-3, the J call TRBJ2-7; D possibly corresponds to TRBD1 (5 bases). Germline V CDR1 and CDR2: SGHTA, FQGTGA. The CDR3 is 14 amino acids. The V end was cut by 3 bases, the J end by 6 bases, with 15 bases between. The CDR3 nucleotides read TGTGCCAGCAGCTTCAGTCCAGGGTTGGGCGAGCAGTACTTC. Translation gives CASSFSPGLGEQYF.

The rearrangement joins TRBV5-1 to TRBJ2-3; D might be TRBD1 (6 bases). V lost 5 bases and J lost 1, with 11 bases in between. This CDR3 spans 14 amino acids. CDR1 SGHRS and CDR2 YFSETQ come from the germline V gene. Written as DNA, the CDR3 is TGCGCCAGCAGAGTGGACAGAGGCACAGATACGCAGTATTTT. Translated, it gives CASRVDRGTDTQYF.

In the case of this clonotype: At one end, the junction sequence differs from germline, possibly due to a read error. The gene calls are TRBV29-1 and TRBJ2-7; 7 bases line up with TRBD1. The CDR3 contains 14 residues. CDR1 and CDR2 from the germline V gene are SQVTM and ANQGSEA. CDR3 amino acids: CSVEVEGAAYEQYF. The CDR3 DNA reads as TGCAGCGTCGAAGTTGAGGGGGCGGCCTACGAGCAGTACTTC.